This T cell receptor beta chain was profiled in a study of technical replicates of blood from a handful of donors. The germline V gene encodes CDR1 MNHNY and CDR2 SVGAGI (reference sequence). This CDR3 spans 16 amino acids. Between the trimmed V and J ends, which lost 4 bases and 0 bases, there was a span of 13 bases. Repertoires were generated with immunoSEQ multiplex PCR, while TCRdb's copy carries only in-frame clones and drops some. The sample holds about 62,000 clones, around 87% seen once. This rearrangement joins TRBV6-6 to TRBJ1-3; D ambiguous. The TCR originated in a human donor in good health. Some clones in this sample may be carry-over from other donors' samples. Source material: PBMCs. CDR3 sequence reads: CASSSRPNSSGNTIYF. The CDR3 DNA is TGTGCCAGCAGTTCCCGTCCGAATAGCTCTGGAAACACCATATATTTT.